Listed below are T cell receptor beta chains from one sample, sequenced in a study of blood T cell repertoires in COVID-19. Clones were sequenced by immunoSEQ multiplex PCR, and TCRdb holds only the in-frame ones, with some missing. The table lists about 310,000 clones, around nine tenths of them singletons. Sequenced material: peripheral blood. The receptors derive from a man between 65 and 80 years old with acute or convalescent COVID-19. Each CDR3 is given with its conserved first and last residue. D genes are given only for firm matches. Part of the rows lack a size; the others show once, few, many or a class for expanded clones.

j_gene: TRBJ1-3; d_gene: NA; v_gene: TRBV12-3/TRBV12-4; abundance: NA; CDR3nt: TGTGCCAGCAGCCTCCCCCCTGGAAACACCATATATTTT; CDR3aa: CASSLPPGNTIYF
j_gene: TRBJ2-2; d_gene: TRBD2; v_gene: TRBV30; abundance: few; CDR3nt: TGTGCCTGGAGGACGGGGGGAACCGGGGAGCTGTTTTTT; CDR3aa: CAWRTGGTGELFF
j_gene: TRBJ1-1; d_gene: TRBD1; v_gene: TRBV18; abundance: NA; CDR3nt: TGTGCCAGCTCACCATGGGACAGACGCACTGAAGCTTTCTTT; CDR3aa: CASSPWDRRTEAFF
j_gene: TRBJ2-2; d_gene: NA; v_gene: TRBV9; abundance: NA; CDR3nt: TGTGCCAGCAGCGTTGCTAGCGTTTTCACCGGGGAGCTGTTTTTT; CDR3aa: CASSVASVFTGELFF
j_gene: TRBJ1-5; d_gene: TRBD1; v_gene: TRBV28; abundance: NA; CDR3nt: TGTGCCAGCAGTCCCCCCTGGGACAGGGGGAGCAATCAGCCCCAGCATTTT; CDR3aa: CASSPPWDRGSNQPQHF
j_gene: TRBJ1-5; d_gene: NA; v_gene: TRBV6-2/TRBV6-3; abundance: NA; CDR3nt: TGTGCCAGCAGTTCCGGACTCATTCAGCCCCAGCATTTT; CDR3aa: CASSSGLIQPQHF
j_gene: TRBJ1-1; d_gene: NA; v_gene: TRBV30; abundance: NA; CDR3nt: TGTGCCTGGAGTGTTCAGGGGCGTCTGAACACTGAAGCTTTCTTT; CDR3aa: CAWSVQGRLNTEAFF
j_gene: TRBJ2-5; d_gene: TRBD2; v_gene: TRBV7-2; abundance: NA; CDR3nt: TGTGCCAGCAGCTCTAGCGGGGGGCTGTCAGAGACCCAGTACTTC; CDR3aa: CASSSSGGLSETQYF
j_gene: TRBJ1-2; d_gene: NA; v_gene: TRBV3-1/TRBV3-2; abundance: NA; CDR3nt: TGTGCCAGCAGCCAGGCCCGGGGTAGGGGCTACACCTTC; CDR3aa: CASSQARGRGYTF
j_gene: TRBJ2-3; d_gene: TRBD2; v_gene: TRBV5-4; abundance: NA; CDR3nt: TGTGCCAGCAGCTTATGGACTAGCGGTTACACAGATACGCAGTATTTT; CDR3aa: CASSLWTSGYTDTQYF
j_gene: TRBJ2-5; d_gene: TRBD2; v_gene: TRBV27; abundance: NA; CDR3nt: TGTGCCAGCAGACCTCTCACGGGAGGGCAAGAGACCCAGTACTTC; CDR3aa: CASRPLTGGQETQYF
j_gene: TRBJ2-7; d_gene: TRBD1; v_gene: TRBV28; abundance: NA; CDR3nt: TGTGCCAGCAGTTTATACAGTCTTGGGACAGCCCAATACGGGCAGTACTTC; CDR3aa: CASSLYSLGTAQYGQYF
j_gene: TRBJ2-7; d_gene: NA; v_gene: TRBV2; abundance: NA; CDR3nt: TGTGCCAGCAGTGAATCGCTGGCTTTACGCGAGCAGTACTTC; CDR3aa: CASSESLALREQYF
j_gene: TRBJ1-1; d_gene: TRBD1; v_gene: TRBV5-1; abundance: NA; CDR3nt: TGCGCCAGCAGCCAGACAGGGGGAACGGCTGAAGCTTTCTTT; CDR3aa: CASSQTGGTAEAFF
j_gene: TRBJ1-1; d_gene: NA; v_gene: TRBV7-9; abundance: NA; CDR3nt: TGTGCCAGCAGCTTAGCCGAGAGTGAAGCTTTCTTT; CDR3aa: CASSLAESEAFF
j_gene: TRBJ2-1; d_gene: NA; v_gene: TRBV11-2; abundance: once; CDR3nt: TGTGCCAGCAGCTTACTAACTGCGTCCTACAATGAGCAGTTCTTC; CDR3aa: CASSLLTASYNEQFF
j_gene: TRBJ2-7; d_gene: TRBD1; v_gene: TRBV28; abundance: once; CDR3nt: TGTGCAGCGGACAGGGGCACCTACGAGCAGTACTTC; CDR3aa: CAADRGTYEQYF
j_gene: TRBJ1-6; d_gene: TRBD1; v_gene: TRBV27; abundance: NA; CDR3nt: TGTGCCAGCACCTCTTCCGGGACAGGGTTCTATAATTCACCCCTCCACTTT; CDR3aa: CASTSSGTGFYNSPLHF
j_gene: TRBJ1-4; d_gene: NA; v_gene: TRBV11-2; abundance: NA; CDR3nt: TGTGCCAGCAGCTTAGGAGGGAGCCTTAATGAAAAACTGTTTTTT; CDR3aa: CASSLGGSLNEKLFF
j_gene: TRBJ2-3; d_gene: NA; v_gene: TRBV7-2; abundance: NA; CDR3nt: TGTGCCAGCAGCTTAGCATGGGCACCACCAGATACGCAGTATTTT; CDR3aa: CASSLAWAPPDTQYF
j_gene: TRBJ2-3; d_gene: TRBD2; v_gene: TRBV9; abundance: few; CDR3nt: TGTGCCAGCAGCGTAGGCGGGAGTGCAGATACGCAGTATTTT; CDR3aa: CASSVGGSADTQYF
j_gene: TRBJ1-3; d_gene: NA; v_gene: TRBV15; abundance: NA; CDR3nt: TGTGCCACCAGCAGAGGACAGTACTCTGGAAACACCATATATTTT; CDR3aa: CATSRGQYSGNTIYF
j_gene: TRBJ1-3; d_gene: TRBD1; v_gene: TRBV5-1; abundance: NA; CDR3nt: TGCGCCAGCAGCTTAACAGGGGTATCTGGAAACACCATATATTTT; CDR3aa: CASSLTGVSGNTIYF
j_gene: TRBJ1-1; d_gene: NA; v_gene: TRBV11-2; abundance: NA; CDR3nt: TGTGCCAGCAGCCTCGCTCAGGCTGAAGCTTTCTTT; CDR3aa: CASSLAQAEAFF
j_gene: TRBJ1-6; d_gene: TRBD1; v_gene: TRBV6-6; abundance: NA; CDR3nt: TGTGCCAGCAGAAGCCTGACAGGGGGCAATTCACCCCTCCACTTT; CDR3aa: CASRSLTGGNSPLHF
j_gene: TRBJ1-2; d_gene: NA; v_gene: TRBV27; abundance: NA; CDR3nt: TGTGCCAGCAGTTTACTGCGGGGGGTGGGAGGCTACACCTTC; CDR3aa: CASSLLRGVGGYTF
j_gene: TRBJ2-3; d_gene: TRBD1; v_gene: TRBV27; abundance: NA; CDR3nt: TGTGCCAGCAGTTCGTACCGAGGGACAGGGGGCACAGATACGCAGTATTTT; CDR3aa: CASSSYRGTGGTDTQYF
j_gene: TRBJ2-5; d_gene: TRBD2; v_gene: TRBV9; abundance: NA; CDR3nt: TGTGCCAGCAGCCCCAGCGGGAGGGCCAGAGAGACCCAGTACTTC; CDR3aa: CASSPSGRARETQYF
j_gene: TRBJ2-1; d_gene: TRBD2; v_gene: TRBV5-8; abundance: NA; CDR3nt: TGTGCCAGCAGTCCTGTCTTGGCTAGCGGATACAATGAGCAGTTCTTC; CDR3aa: CASSPVLASGYNEQFF
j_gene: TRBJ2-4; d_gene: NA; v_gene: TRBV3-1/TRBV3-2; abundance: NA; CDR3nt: TGTGCCAGCAGCCAAGGGGGTCCCAGGACTAAACAGTACTTC; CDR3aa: CASSQGGPRTKQYF
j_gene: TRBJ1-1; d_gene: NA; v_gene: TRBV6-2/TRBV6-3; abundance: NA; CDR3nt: TGTGCCAGCAGTTACCGGGTACACACTGAAGCTTTCTTT; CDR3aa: CASSYRVHTEAFF
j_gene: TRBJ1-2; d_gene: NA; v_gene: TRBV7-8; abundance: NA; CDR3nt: TGTGCCAGCAGCTTAGGAAGGGGCTATGGCTACACCTTC; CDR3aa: CASSLGRGYGYTF
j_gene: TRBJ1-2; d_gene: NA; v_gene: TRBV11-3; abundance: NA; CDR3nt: TGTGCCAGCAGCTCCCCGCGGGAGGGGATGGACTATGGCTACACCTTC; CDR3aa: CASSSPREGMDYGYTF
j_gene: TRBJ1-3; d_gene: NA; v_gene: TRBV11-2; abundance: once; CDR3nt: TGTGCCAGCAGCTTAGTCGGGAGAAACACCATATATTTT; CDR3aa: CASSLVGRNTIYF
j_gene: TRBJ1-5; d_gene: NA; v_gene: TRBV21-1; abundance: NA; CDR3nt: TGTGCCAGCAGCAATACGGGTCAGACTTATCGGAGCAATCAGCCCCAGCATTTT; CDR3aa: CASSNTGQTYRSNQPQHF
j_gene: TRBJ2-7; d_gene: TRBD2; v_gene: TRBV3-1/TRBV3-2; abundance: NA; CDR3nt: TGTGCCAGCAGCCCGACTAGCGGGAATTTTTACGAGCAGTACTTC; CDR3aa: CASSPTSGNFYEQYF
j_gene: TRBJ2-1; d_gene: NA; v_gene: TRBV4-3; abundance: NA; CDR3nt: TGCGCCAGCAGCCAGAACCACGACCAGGCGGAGCAGTTCTTC; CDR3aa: CASSQNHDQAEQFF
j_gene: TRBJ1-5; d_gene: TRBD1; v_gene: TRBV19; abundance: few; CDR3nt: TGTGCCAGTAGTGGAAGGACAGGGGGAAGTTCTCGGCCCCAGCATTTT; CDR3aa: CASSGRTGGSSRPQHF
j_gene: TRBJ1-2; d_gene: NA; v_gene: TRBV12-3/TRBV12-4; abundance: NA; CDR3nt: TGTGCCAGCAGTGAAAGAGAACGCTACACCTTC; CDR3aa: CASSERERYTF
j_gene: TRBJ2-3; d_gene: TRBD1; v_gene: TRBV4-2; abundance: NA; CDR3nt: TGTGCCAGCAGCCAAGAAAGCGGGACAGGGTCTAGCACAGATACGCAGTATTTT; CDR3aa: CASSQESGTGSSTDTQYF
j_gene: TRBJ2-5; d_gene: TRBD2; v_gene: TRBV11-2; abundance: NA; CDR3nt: TGTGCCAGTAGGGCGGGGGGAGAGACCCAGTACTTC; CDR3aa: CASRAGGETQYF
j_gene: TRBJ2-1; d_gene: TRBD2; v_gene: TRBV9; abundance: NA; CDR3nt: TGTGCCAGCAGCGCAGGCATCAGCGGGAACCGGGCCAATGAGCAGTTCTTC; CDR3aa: CASSAGISGNRANEQFF
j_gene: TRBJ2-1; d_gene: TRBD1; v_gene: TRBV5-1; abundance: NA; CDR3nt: TGCGCCAGCAGCGACCGGACAGGGTTAGTCTACAATGAGCAGTTCTTC; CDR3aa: CASSDRTGLVYNEQFF
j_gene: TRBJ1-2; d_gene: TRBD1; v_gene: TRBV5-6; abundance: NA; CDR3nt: TGTGCCAGCAGCTTGGAGGACAGGGGGTTCTATGGCTACACCTTC; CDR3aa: CASSLEDRGFYGYTF
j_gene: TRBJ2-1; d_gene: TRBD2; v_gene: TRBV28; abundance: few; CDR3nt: TGTGCCAGCAGCTCTCTGGGACTAGCGGGAGATGAGCAGTTCTTC; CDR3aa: CASSSLGLAGDEQFF